Listed below are T cell receptor beta chains from one sample, sequenced in a study of T cells in Graves' hyperthyroidism and ophthalmopathy. TCRdb reprocessed the multiplex PCR reads via MiXCR and lists one record per CDR3 protein. The sample includes about 200,000 distinct CDR3 sequences, about a sixth seen only once; the top ten take about 50%. The sequencing sample was made of blood. The source of these receptors is a woman aged 50 to 60 with Graves' hyperthyroidism. The CDR3 runs from the conserved cysteine through the conserved F or W. D genes are given only for firm matches. Expanded clones get a size class; other rows say once, few or many, or leave the size out.

v_gene	j_gene	d_gene	abundance	CDR3aa	CDR3nt
TRBV18	TRBJ1-6	NA	NA	CASSPGLNSPLHF	TGTGCCAGCTCACCAGGATTGAATTCACCCCTCCACTTT
TRBV29-1	TRBJ1-1	NA	NA	CSVVEGMNTEAFF	TGCAGCGTTGTAGAGGGAATGAACACTGAAGCTTTCTTT
TRBV7-3	TRBJ2-5	NA	NA	CASSLSPRVETQYF	TGTGCCAGCAGCTTATCGCCCAGAGTGGAGACCCAGTACTTC
TRBV19	TRBJ1-6	TRBD1	once	CASSMPGQGNRSPLHF	TGTGCCAGTAGTATGCCGGGACAGGGGAATCGGTCACCCCTCCACTTT
TRBV12-3/TRBV12-4	TRBJ1-1	NA	many	CASRGLNTEAFF	TGTGCCAGCAGGGGATTGAACACTGAAGCTTTCTTT
TRBV12-3/TRBV12-4	TRBJ1-3	NA	NA	CASTLRILGNTIYF	TGTGCCAGCACCCTACGGATTCTGGGAAACACCATATATTTT
TRBV30	TRBJ2-1	NA	few	CAWSVSQGRQFF	TGTGCCTGGAGTGTATCGCAGGGCCGGCAGTTCTTC
TRBV19	TRBJ1-1	TRBD1	NA	CASTLKPGQGPFMNTEAFF	TGTGCCAGTACCCTTAAACCGGGACAGGGCCCCTTTATGAACACTGAAGCTTTCTTT
TRBV4-1	TRBJ1-1	TRBD1	few	CASSQLDRVAPEAFF	TGCGCCAGCAGCCAACTTGACAGGGTTGCCCCTGAAGCTTTCTTT
TRBV6-2/TRBV6-3	TRBJ2-7	TRBD2	NA	CASSRLAPDEQYF	TGTGCCAGCAGTCGACTAGCTCCCGACGAGCAGTACTTC
TRBV30	TRBJ1-2	NA	few	CAWSVQGGYTF	TGTGCCTGGAGTGTACAGGGTGGCTACACCTTC
TRBV4-2	TRBJ1-1	NA	NA	CASSQDWGVQAFF	TGTGCCAGCAGCCAAGATTGGGGCGTACAAGCTTTCTTT
TRBV18	TRBJ2-5	TRBD1	NA	CASSPGTGGGETQYF	TGTGCCAGCTCACCCGGGACAGGGGGCGGAGAGACCCAGTACTTC
TRBV7-8	TRBJ1-5	TRBD1	many	CASSTTGQPNQPQHF	TGTGCCAGCAGCACGACGGGACAGCCCAATCAGCCCCAGCATTTT
TRBV6-1	TRBJ1-4	NA	NA	CASRTGGATNEKLFF	TGTGCCAGCAGGACCGGGGGGGCTACTAATGAAAAACTGTTTTTT
TRBV20-1	TRBJ2-7	TRBD1	many	CSARGTDYVQYF	TGCAGTGCTAGGGGGACAGACTACGTGCAGTACTTC
TRBV25-1	TRBJ1-2	TRBD1	many	CASSGGQGHGYTF	TGTGCCAGCAGTGGGGGACAGGGTCATGGCTACACCTTC
TRBV20-1	TRBJ2-3	TRBD2	NA	CSALLAGKDTQYF	TGCAGTGCGCTACTAGCGGGGAAAGATACGCAGTATTTT
TRBV2	TRBJ1-1	NA	many	CASSVKVGRGVEAFF	TGTGCCAGCAGTGTTAAGGTGGGCCGGGGAGTTGAAGCTTTCTTT
TRBV10-3	TRBJ1-2	NA	many	CAISEGQGSVFGYTF	TGTGCCATCAGTGAGGGGCAGGGGTCGGTTTTTGGCTACACCTTC
TRBV6-5	TRBJ1-2	NA	few	CASSYSWSNYGYTF	TGTGCCAGCAGTTACTCGTGGTCTAACTATGGCTACACCTTC
TRBV20-1	TRBJ2-1	TRBD2	NA	CSVSGRSPYNEQFF	TGCAGCGTTAGCGGGAGGAGTCCCTACAATGAGCAGTTCTTC